This T cell receptor (beta chain) was found in a study of T cell responses to AZD1222 COVID-19 vaccine. Some clones are missing from TCRdb's copy, which holds only in-frame ones; the method was immunoSEQ multiplex PCR. The sample has about 140,000 clones; about 91% are singletons. CDR3 length: 13 amino acids. After removal of 5 bases from V and 5 bases from J, the junction contained 4 bases not matched to a gene. Germline CDR1 ENHRY, CDR2 SYGVKD. Investigators merged groups given second doses at roughly 4 or roughly 12 weeks. This clone was observed once. This sequence joins TRBV10-3 and TRBJ1-1; 8 bases agree with TRBD1. The receptor comes from an adult who received the AZD1222 COVID-19 vaccine. The sample was peripheral blood, taken 28 days after the second AZD1222 dose. In DNA, the CDR3 is TGTGCCATCAGTAAACAGGGGGGAACTGAAGCTTTCTTT. This sequence encodes CAISKQGGTEAFF.